The clone carrying this TCR beta chain was detected a few times. Its antigen remains unknown. TRB was amplified from about 260-540 ng of blood genomic DNA. The germline gives CDR1 DFQATT, CDR2 SNEGSKA (reference sequence). The trim removed 6 bases at V and 7 bases at J, leaving 9 bases unmatched. The CDR3 consists of 13 residues. The data were taken from a study of T and B cells in COVID-19 patients. Study in general: Peripheral blood came from COVID-19 patients with active infection or after recovery.

Study-level findings and limits: Few blood samples existed from mildly ill patients during symptoms or early in severe cases. At recovery TRB diversity and richness exceeded healthy donors, after highly clonal active COVID-19 repertoires.

BIOMED2 TRB-A/B primer pools were used in multiplex TRB PCR. In TCRdb, the multiplex PCR reads were re-called with MiXCR into one record per CDR3 protein. Of around 6,600 distinct CDR3 sequences in the sample, less than 35% were seen once. The gene calls are TRBV20-1 and TRBJ2-1; 7 nucleotides agree with TRBD1. Sequencing input: blood. The TCR sequence derives from a human donor who had recovered from COVID-19. The CDR3 nucleotides are TGCAGTGCCCAGGGGGAGAAGGGGAATGAGCAGTTCTTC. Its translation is CSAQGEKGNEQFF.